This T cell receptor beta chain was obtained from a study of blood T cell repertoires in COVID-19. Study overall: There were acute and convalescent COVID-19 samples, and they came from the United States, Italy and Spain. PBMCs, B-cell-depleted T cells, or T cells provided the cDNA or gDNA that made up the material.

The authors' processing: Amplified reference gene primers provided the basis for estimating nucleated cell counts. Sequenced by immunoSEQ multiplex PCR; TCRdb stores in-frame clones only, minus some. V, J and clone size are those of that table, while D and trimming were read from the DNA. The sample carries 150,000 to 200,000 clones, roughly four fifths recorded once. Germline V gene lookup returns CDR1 SGDLS and CDR2 YYNGEE. V lost 3 bases to trimming and J lost 8 bases, with 18 bases between them. The CDR3 totals 15 residues. This TCR derives from a human donor with acute or convalescent COVID-19. The donor label of this sample is uncertain. The V gene is TRBV9, the J gene TRBJ2-1; D perhaps matches TRBD2 (5 bases). The sequenced sample was peripheral blood. The CDR3 region has the DNA TGTGCCAGCAGCGCGGCGGACGGGGTTGGGGATGAGCAGTTCTTC. It yields the protein CASSAADGVGDEQFF. The full variable domain, with the rest looked up from reference TRBV9 and TRBJ2-1, is DSGVTQTPKHLITATGQRVTLRCSPRSGDLSVYWYQQSLDQGLQFLIQYYNGEERAKGNILERFSAQQFPDLHSELNLSSLELGDSALYFCASSAADGVGDEQFFGPGTRLTVL.